This TCR beta chain was recorded in a study of T cells in Graves' hyperthyroidism and ophthalmopathy. Researchers amplified the TCR beta CDR3 regions from RNA transcripts. First-round RT-PCR targeting the TCR CDR3 was performed with the HTBI primer set. MiXCR, run by TCRdb on the multiplex PCR reads, gives a single entry per CDR3 protein. The table has hundreds of thousands of distinct CDR3 sequences, roughly an eighth seen once. V lost 9 bases to trimming and J lost 1 base, with 11 bases between them. The CDR3 covers 13 residues. Germline CDR1 is KGHDR and CDR2 is SFDVKD. General observations from the study: The model anticipated ophthalmopathy a median about six months pre-onset.

Of note for this clonotype: The antigen remains unidentified.

This sequence originates from a woman younger than 30 with Graves' hyperthyroidism. This chain uses TRBV24-1 with TRBJ1-1, with D hard to call. Input material: blood. DNA for the CDR3: TGTGCCACCCTCGAGGGTGGGAACACTGAAGCTTTCTTT. Translation gives CATLEGGNTEAFF.